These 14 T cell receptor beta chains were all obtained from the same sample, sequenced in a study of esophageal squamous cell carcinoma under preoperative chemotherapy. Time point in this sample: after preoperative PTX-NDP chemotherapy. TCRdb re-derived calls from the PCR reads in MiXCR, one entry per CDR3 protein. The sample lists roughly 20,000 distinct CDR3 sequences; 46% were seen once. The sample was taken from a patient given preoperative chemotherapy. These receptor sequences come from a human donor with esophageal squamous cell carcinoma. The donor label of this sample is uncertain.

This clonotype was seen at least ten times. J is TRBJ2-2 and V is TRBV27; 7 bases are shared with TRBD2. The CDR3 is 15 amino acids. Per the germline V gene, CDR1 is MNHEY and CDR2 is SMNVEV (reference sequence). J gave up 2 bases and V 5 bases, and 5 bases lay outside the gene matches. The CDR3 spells CASSPGDYNTGELFF. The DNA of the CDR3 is TGTGCCAGCAGTCCCGGGGACTATAACACCGGGGAGCTGTTTTTT.

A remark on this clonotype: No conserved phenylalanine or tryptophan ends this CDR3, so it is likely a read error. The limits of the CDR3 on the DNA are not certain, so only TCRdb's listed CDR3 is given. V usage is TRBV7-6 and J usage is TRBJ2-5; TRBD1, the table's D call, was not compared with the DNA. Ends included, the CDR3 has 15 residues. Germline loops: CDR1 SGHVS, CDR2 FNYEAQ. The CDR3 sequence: CASSPLGMGGKTRLS.

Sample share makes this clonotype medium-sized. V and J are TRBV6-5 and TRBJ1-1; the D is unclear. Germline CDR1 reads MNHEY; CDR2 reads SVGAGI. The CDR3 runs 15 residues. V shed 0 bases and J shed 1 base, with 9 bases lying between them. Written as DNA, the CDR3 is TGTGCCAGCAGTTACTCCCGAGCAGGGAACACTGAAGCTTTCTTT. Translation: CASSYSRAGNTEAFF.

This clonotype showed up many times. This CDR3 reads CASSLVPSYEQYF. The CDR3 DNA follows: TGTGCCAGCAGCTTAGTCCCATCCTACGAGCAGTACTTC. The chain joins TRBV7-2 to TRBJ2-7, with D hard to call. The CDR3 is made up of 13 amino acids. From germline, CDR1 is SGHTA and CDR2 FQGNSA. Between the trimmed V and J ends, which lost 1 base and 1 base, there was a span of 5 bases.

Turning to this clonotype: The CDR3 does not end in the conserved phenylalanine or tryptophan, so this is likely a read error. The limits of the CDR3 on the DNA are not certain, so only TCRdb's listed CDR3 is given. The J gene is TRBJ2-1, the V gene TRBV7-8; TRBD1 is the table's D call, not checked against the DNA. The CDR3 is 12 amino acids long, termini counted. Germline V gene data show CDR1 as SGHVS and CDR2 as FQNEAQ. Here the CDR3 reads CASSPRTGWWPS.

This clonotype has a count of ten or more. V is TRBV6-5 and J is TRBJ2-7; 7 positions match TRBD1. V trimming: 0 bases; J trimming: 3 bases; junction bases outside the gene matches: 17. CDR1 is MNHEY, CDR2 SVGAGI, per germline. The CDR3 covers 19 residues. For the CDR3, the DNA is TGTGCCAGCAGTTACTCGATAGGGACAGAGAAGTTTGGGCTCTACGAGCAGTACTTC. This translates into CASSYSIGTEKFGLYEQYF.

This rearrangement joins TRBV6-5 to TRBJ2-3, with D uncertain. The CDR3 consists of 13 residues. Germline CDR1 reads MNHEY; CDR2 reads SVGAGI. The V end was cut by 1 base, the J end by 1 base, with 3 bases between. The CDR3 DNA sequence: TGTGCCAGCAGTTACTGGCGCACAGATACGCAGTATTTT. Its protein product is CASSYWRTDTQYF.

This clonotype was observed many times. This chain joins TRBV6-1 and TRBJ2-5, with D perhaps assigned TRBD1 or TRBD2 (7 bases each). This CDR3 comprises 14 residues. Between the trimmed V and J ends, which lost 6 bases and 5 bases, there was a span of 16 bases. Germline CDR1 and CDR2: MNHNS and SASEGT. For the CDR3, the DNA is TGTGCCAGCAGGACAGGGAGGGGTCGGGAGACCCAGTACTTC. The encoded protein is CASRTGRGRETQYF.

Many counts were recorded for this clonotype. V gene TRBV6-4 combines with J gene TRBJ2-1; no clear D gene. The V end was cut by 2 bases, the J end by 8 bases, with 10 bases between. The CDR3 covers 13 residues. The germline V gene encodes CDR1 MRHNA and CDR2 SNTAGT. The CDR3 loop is CASSDDSGHEQFF. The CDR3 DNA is TGTGCCAGCAGTGACGACTCAGGCCATGAGCAGTTCTTC.

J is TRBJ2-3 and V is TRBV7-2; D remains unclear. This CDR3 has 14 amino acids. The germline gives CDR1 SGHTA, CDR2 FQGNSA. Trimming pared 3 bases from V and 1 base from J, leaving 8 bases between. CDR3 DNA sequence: TGTGCCAGCAGCTTCGGCGCCCGCACAGATACGCAGTATTTT. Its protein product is CASSFGARTDTQYF.

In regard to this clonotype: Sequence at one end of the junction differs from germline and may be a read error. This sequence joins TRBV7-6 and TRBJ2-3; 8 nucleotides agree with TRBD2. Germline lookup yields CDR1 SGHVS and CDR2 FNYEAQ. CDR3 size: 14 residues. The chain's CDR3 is CAGSGGRVTDTQYF. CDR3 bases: TGTGCGGGCAGCGGGGGCCGTGTCACAGATACCCAGTATTTC.

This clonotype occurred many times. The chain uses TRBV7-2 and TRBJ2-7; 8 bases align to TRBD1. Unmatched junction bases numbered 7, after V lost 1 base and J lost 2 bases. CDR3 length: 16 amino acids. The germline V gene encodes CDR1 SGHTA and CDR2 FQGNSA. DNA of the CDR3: TGTGCCAGCAGCTTAGGAGGACAGGGCTATGCCTACGAGCAGTACTTC. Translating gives CASSLGGQGYAYEQYF. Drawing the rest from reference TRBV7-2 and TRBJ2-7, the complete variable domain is GAGVSQSPSNKVTEKGKDVELRCDPISGHTALYWYRQSLGQGLEFLIYFQGNSAPDKSGLPSDRFSAERTGGSVSTLTIQRTQQEDSAVYLCASSLGGQGYAYEQYFGPGTRLTVT.

The CDR3 DNA follows: TGTGCCAGCAGCTACCGGACTAGCGGGGGGGGGGCAGATACGCAGTATTTT. Translated: CASSYRTSGGGADTQYF. V and J are TRBV7-2 and TRBJ2-3; TRBD2 aligns across 15 bases. This CDR3 contains 17 residues. With 4 bases clipped from V and 4 bases from J, the junction kept 6 bases outside the gene matches. The V gene's germline CDR1 is SGHTA and CDR2 FQGNSA.

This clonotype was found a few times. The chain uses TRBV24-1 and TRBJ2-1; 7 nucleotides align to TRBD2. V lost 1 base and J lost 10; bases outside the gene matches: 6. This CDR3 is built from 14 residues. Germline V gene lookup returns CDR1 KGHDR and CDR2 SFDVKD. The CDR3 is CATSDFLADSEQFF. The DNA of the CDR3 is TGTGCCACCAGTGATTTCCTAGCGGATAGCGAGCAGTTCTTC.